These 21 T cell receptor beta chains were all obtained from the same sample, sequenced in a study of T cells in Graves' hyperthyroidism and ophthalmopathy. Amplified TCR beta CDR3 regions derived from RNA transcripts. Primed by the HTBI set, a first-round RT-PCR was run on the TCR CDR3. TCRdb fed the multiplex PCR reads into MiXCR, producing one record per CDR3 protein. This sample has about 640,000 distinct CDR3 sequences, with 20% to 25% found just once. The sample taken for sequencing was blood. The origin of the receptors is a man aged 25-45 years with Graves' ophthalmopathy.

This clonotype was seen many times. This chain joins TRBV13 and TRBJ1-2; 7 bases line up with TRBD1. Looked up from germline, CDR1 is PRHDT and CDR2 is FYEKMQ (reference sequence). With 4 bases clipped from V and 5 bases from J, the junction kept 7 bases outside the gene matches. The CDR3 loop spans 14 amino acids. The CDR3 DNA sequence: TGTGCCAGCAGCTCCTCACCGGGACAGTATGGCTACACCTTC. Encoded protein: CASSSSPGQYGYTF.

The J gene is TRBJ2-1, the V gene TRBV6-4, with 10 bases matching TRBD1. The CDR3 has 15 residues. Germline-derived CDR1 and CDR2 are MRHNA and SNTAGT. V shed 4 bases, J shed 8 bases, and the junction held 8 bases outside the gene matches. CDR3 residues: CASSGGTGETDEQFF. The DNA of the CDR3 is TGTGCCAGCAGTGGAGGGACAGGGGAGACGGATGAGCAGTTCTTC.

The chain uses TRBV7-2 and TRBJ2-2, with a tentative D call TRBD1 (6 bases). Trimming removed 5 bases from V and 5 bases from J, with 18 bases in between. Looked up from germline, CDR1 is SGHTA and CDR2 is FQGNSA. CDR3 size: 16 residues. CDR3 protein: CASSPRAGVGTGELFF. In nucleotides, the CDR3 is TGTGCCAGCAGCCCGAGGGCAGGGGTAGGGACCGGGGAGCTGTTTTTT.

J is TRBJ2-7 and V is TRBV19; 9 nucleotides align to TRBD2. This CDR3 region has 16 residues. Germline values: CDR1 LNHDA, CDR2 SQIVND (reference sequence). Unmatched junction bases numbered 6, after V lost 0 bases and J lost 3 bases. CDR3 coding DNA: TGTGCCAGTAGTATAGAGGCTAGCGGGATTTTCTACGAGCAGTACTTC. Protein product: CASSIEASGIFYEQYF.

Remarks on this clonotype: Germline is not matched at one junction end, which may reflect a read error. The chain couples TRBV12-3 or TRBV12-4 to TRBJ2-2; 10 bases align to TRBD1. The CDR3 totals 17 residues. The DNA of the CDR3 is TGTGCCAGCAGTTTAGGGACAGGGGGAACGAACACCGGGGAGCCGTTTTTT. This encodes CASSLGTGGTNTGEPFF.

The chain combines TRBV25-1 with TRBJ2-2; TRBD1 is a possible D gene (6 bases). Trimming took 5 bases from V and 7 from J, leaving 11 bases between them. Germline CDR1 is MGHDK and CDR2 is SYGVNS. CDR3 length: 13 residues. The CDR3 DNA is TGTGCCAGCAGTCCCACAGGGCACGGGGAGCTGTTTTTT. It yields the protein CASSPTGHGELFF.

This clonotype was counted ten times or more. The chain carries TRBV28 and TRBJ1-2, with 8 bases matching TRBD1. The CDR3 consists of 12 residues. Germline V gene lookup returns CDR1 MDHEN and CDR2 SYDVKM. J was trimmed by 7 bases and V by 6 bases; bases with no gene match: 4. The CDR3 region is CASSLDRGGYTF. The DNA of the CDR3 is TGTGCCAGCAGCCTAGACAGGGGTGGCTACACCTTC.

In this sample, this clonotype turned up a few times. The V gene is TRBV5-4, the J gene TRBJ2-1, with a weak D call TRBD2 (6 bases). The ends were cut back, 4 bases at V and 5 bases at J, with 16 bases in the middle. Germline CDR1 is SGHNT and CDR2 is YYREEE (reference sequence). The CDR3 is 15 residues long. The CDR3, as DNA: TGTGCCAGCAGCCCGTACGACTTAGCGGACAATGAGCAGTTCTTC. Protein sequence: CASSPYDLADNEQFF.

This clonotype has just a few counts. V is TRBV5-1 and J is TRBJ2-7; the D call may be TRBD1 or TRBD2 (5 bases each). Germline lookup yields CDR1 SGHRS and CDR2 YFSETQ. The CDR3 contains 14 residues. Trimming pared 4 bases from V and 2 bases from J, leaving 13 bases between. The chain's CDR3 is CASSTGGGAYEQYF. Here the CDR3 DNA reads TGCGCCAGCAGCACCGGTGGGGGAGCCTACGAGCAGTACTTC.

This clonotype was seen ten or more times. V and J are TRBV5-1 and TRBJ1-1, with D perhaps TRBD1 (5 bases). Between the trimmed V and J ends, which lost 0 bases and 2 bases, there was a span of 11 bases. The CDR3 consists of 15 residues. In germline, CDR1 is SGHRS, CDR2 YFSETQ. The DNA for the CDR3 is TGCGCCAGCAGCTTGGCTCAGGGCCCCAACACTGAAGCTTTCTTT. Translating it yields CASSLAQGPNTEAFF.

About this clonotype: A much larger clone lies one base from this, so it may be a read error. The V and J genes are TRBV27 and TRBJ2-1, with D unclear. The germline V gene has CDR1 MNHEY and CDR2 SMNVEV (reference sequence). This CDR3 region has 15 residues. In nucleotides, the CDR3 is TGTGCCAGCAGTTTAGCACAGAAAACCTACAATGAGCAGCTCTTC. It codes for CASSLAQKTYNEQLF.

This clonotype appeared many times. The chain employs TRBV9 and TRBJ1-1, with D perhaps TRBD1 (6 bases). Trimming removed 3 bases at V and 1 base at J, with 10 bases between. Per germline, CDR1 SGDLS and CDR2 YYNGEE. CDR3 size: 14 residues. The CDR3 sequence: CASSGGTSNTEAFF. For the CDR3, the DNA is TGTGCCAGCAGCGGAGGGACATCGAACACTGAAGCTTTCTTT.

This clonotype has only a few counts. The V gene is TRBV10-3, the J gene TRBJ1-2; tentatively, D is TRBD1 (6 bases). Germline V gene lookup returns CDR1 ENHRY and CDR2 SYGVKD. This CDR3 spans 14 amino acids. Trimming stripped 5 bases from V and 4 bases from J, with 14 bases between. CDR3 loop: CAISPEGGIYGYTF. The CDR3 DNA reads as TGTGCCATCAGTCCCGAGGGGGGAATCTATGGCTACACCTTC.

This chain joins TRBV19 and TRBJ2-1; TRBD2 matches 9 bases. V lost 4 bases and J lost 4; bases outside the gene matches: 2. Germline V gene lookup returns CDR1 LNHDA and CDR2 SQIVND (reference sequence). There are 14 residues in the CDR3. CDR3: CASSKLAGYNEQFF. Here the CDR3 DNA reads TGTGCCAGTAGTAAGCTAGCGGGATACAATGAGCAGTTCTTC.

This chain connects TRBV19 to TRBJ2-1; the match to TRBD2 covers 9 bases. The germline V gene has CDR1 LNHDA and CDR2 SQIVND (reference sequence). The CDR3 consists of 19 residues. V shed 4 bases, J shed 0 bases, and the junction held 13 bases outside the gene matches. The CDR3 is CASSTDTGGRDSSYNEQFF. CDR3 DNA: TGTGCCAGTAGTACCGACACCGGCGGGAGGGATAGCTCCTACAATGAGCAGTTCTTC.

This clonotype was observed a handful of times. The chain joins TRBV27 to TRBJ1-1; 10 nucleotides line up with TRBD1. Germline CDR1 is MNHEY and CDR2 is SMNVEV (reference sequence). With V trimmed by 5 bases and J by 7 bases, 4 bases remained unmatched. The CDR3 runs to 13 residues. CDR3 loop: CASSTTGGFEAFF. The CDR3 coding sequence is TGTGCCAGCAGTACGACAGGGGGCTTTGAAGCTTTCTTT.

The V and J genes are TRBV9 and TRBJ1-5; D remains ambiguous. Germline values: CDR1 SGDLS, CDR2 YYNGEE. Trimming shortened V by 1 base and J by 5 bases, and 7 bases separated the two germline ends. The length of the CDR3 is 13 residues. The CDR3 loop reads CASSVSGDQPQHF. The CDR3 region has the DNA TGTGCCAGCAGCGTAAGCGGGGATCAGCCCCAGCATTTT.

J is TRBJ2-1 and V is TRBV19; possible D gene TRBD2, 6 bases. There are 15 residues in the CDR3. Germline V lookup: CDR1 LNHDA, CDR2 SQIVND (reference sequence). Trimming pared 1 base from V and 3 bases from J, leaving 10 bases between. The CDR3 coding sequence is TGTGCCAGTAGTATAGTGCGGGGAATCTACAATGAGCAGTTCTTC. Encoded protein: CASSIVRGIYNEQFF.

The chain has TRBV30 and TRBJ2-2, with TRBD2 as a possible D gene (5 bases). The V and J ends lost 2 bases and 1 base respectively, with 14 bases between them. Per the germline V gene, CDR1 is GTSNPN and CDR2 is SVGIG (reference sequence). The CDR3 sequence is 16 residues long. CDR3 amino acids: CAWSPPVGENTGELFF. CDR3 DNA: TGTGCCTGGAGTCCCCCGGTCGGGGAGAACACCGGGGAGCTGTTTTTT.

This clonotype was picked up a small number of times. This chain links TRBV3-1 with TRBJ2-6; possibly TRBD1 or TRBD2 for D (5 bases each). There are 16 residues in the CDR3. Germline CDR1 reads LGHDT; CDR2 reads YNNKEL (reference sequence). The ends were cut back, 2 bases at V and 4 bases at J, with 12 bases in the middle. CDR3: CASSQRQTGGANVLTF. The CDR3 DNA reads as TGTGCCAGCAGCCAAAGACAGACGGGGGGGGCCAACGTCCTGACTTTC.

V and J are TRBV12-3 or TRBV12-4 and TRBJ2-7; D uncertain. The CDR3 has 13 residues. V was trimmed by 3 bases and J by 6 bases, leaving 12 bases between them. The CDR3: CASSLGRTSEQYF. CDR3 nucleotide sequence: TGTGCCAGCAGTTTGGGTAGAACCTCCGAGCAGTACTTC.